One sample yielded the 14 T cell receptor beta chains listed below, sequenced in a study of cytomegalovirus exposure and HLA in healthy donors (dated by TCRdb to 2015 to 2018). Receptor amplification or capture employed the immunoSEQ multiplex PCR assay. For the multiplex PCR, a mixture combining 60 forward primers for TCR Vbeta segments and 13 reverse primers for TCR Jbeta segments was used. TCRdb stores this immuneACCESS table with in-frame sequences only. Part of the clones is absent; in the studies checked, under half of the shortfall reflects unresolved V genes, and no reason is known for the rest. The sample has about 180,000 clones on record, roughly four fifths of them singletons. The ten top clones hold around 1.5% of the sample. The sequenced material came from PBMCs. These TCRs come from a man aged 18 to 29 in good health and CMV-seronegative.

This clone was seen a handful of times. The rearrangement uses TRBV9 and TRBJ1-1; the D gene is possibly TRBD1 (5 bases). The CDR3 spans 15 residues. V dropped 0 bases and J dropped 2 bases, with 11 bases sitting between them. CDR1 and CDR2 from the germline V gene are SGDLS and YYNGEE. CDR3 residues: CASSVGGPANTEAFF. The CDR3 DNA is TGTGCCAGCAGCGTAGGGGGCCCCGCCAACACTGAAGCTTTCTTT.

The chain has TRBV29-1 and TRBJ2-2; 10 bases agree with TRBD1. The length of the CDR3 is 14 residues. Per germline, CDR1 SQVTM and CDR2 ANQGSEA. After removal of 7 bases from V and 4 bases from J, the junction contained 6 bases not matched to a gene. The CDR3 spells CSAGTGVSTGELFF. The CDR3 DNA follows: TGCAGCGCCGGGACAGGGGTCTCCACCGGGGAGCTGTTTTTT.

V gene TRBV21-1 combines with J gene TRBJ2-3; the table's D call, TRBD2, was not checked against the DNA. TRBV21-1 is flagged as a pseudogene. This CDR3 is 18 amino acids long. The CDR3 loop is CASSDPSVPSGVTDTQYF. The CDR3 DNA follows: TGTGCCAGCAGCGACCCCTCGGTGCCTAGCGGGGTTACAGATACGCAGTATTTT.

This chain joins TRBV28 and TRBJ1-5, with TRBD1 as a possible D gene (6 bases). The germline V gene has CDR1 MDHEN and CDR2 SYDVKM. The CDR3 consists of 17 residues. Trimming stripped 7 bases from V and 4 bases from J, with 23 bases between. CDR3 nucleotide sequence: TGTGCCAGCAATCCAAGCCAGGGGCTGGGGTTTAATCAGCCCCAGCATTTT. This translates into CASNPSQGLGFNQPQHF. Together with reference TRBV28 and TRBJ1-5, the CDR3 gives the full variable domain: DVKVTQSSRYLVKRTGEKVFLECVQDMDHENMFWYRQDPGLGLRLIYFSYDVKMKEKGDIPEGYSVSREKKERFSLILESASTNQTSMYLCASNPSQGLGFNQPQHFGDGTRLSIL.

The J gene is TRBJ1-2, the V gene TRBV25-1; 9 positions agree with TRBD1. V dropped 2 bases and J dropped 7; count of bases not matched to a gene: 2. The CDR3 runs 13 residues. The germline V gene has CDR1 MGHDK and CDR2 SYGVNS. CDR3 in DNA: TGTGCCAGCAGTGAAGGGGACAGGGTTGGCTACACCTTC. Translated, it gives CASSEGDRVGYTF.

J is TRBJ2-7 and V is TRBV5-8, with D maybe TRBD1 (6 bases). The V end was cut by 4 bases, the J end by 5 bases, with 13 bases between. CDR1 and CDR2 from the germline V gene are SGHTS and YDEGEE. CDR3 length: 13 amino acids. The CDR3 spells CASSPRGIHEQYF. In DNA, the CDR3 is TGTGCCAGCAGCCCGAGGGGGATCCACGAGCAGTACTTC.

This clone has only one observation. The rearrangement joins TRBV11-2 to TRBJ2-7, with 7 nucleotides matching TRBD1. The CDR3 consists of 14 residues. Trimming took 5 bases from V and 5 from J; bases not matched to a gene: 9. Germline loops: CDR1 SGHAT, CDR2 FQNNGV. The CDR3 sequence: CASSPQGFSHEQYF. The CDR3, as DNA: TGTGCCAGCAGCCCACAGGGGTTTAGCCACGAGCAGTACTTC.

The chain recombines TRBV20-1 with TRBJ2-1; no definite D call. Germline V CDR1 and CDR2: DFQATT, SNEGSKA (reference sequence). The CDR3 covers 10 residues. V shed 6 bases and J shed 7 bases, with 7 bases lying between them. The CDR3 loop reads CSALRNEQFF. The CDR3 region has the DNA TGCAGTGCACTAAGGAATGAGCAGTTCTTC.

The rearrangement links TRBV2 to TRBJ2-3; the match to TRBD2 covers 7 bases. Germline-derived CDR1 and CDR2 are SNHLY and FYNNEI. The V and J ends lost 0 bases and 5 bases, in that order; junction bases with no gene match: 8. The CDR3 is made up of 16 amino acids. For the CDR3, the DNA is TGTGCCAGCAGTGAAGCTGGCTCAAGCGGGGTAGATACGCAGTATTTT. This codes for CASSEAGSSGVDTQYF.

This clone was picked up one time. V is TRBV9 and J is TRBJ2-3; 9 bases map to TRBD2. Trimming removed 0 bases from V and 4 bases from J; junction bases left unmatched: 3. The CDR3 extends over 15 amino acids. The V gene's germline CDR1 is SGDLS and CDR2 YYNGEE. The CDR3 reads CASSVGLAGPDTQYF. The DNA for the CDR3 is TGTGCCAGCAGCGTAGGGCTAGCGGGGCCAGATACGCAGTATTTT.

The chain combines TRBV19 with TRBJ2-7, with 8 bases matching TRBD1. The V and J ends lost 5 bases and 7 bases, in that order; junction bases with no gene match: 13. From germline, CDR1 is LNHDA and CDR2 SQIVND (reference sequence). The CDR3 extends over 15 amino acids. The DNA of the CDR3 is TGTGCCAGTAGTGCCGGACAGGGTATTTTGGGGGAGCAGTACTTC. It codes for CASSAGQGILGEQYF.

Only a few counts were recorded for this clone. The chain is built from TRBV2 and TRBJ2-5, with D possibly matching TRBD1 (5 bases). This CDR3 spans 15 amino acids. Germline CDR1 reads SNHLY; CDR2 reads FYNNEI. Trimming removed 2 bases at V and 4 bases at J, with 14 bases between. CDR3 DNA sequence: TGTGCCAGCAGTGAATTGGGGCTATTTGGAGAGACCCAGTACTTC. It yields the protein CASSELGLFGETQYF. Based on the CDR3 plus reference TRBV2 and TRBJ2-5, the full variable domain is EPEVTQTPSHQVTQMGQEVILRCVPISNHLYFYWYRQILGQKVEFLVSFYNNEISEKSEIFDDQFSVERPDGSNFTLKIRSTKLEDSAMYFCASSELGLFGETQYFGPGTRLLVL.

The chain has TRBV9 and TRBJ2-5, with D perhaps matching TRBD1 (6 bases). Germline CDR1 and CDR2: SGDLS and YYNGEE. The CDR3 is made up of 14 amino acids. V dropped 7 bases and J dropped 4 bases, with 17 bases sitting between them. The CDR3 DNA reads TGTGCCAGCCAGGGGCCAAGCCCGGGAGAGACCCAGTACTTC. Its protein product is CASQGPSPGETQYF.

A few counts support this clone. This sequence joins TRBV21-1 and TRBJ1-4; the D call in the table, TRBD1, was not verified against the DNA. TRBV21-1 constitutes a pseudogene. CDR3 size: 16 residues. The CDR3 protein is CASSTWGVGDGEKLFF. CDR3 nucleotides: TGTGCCAGCAGCACTTGGGGTGTAGGGGATGGGGAAAAACTGTTTTTT.